This T cell receptor (beta chain) was identified during a study of monozygotic twins with inflammatory bowel disease (dated by TCRdb to about 2019). A note on the overall study: The full study comprised 28 monozygotic twin pairs: nine German pairs (four IBD-concordant, five IBD-discordant) and 19 IBD-discordant Danish pairs. Each individual had, on average, about 151 000 unique TCRalpha sequences and 181 000 unique TCRbeta sequences available for analysis. Within discordant pairs, disease-associated traits were sought mainly by comparing IBD patients with their genetically identical healthy co-twins. The full study reports these points: Repertoire similarity did not differ between concordant and discordant twins, which could be due to limited statistical power. A decrease in TCRbeta repertoire diversity, as measured by inverse Simpson index, was observed in IBD patients compared with their healthy co-twins. Compared with healthy twins, IBD patients shared fewer clonotypes with other individuals, and the difference was most pronounced in patients with signs of disease activity. Different T cell subtypes could not be distinguished in the analysis. Background noise and inter-individual variability may have been introduced into the repertoires by the differing immunosuppressive treatments among patients. No single strong signal or clonotype linked to IBD turned up in the results, so the idea that one exists was not supported.

Preparation of the library involved 5' RACE. For each TCR library, approximately 3,700 ng of total RNA was used. For each sample, cDNA synthesis was carried out in eight separate reactions using SMARTScribe reverse transcriptase. Unique molecular identifiers containing a 6-nucleotide sample barcode were introduced through template switching during cDNA synthesis. Amplification of TCRalpha and TCRbeta cDNA involved two nested PCRs of around 15 and 9 cycles, and each PCR was followed by bead purification. Before amplification, cDNA was treated with uracil DNA-glycosylase and purified using the QIAquick PCR purification kit. In the second PCR, Illumina TruSeq-compatible adapters and sample-specific barcodes were added. TapeStation and Qubit were used to check library quality and concentration, and around 5 ng of each library went into the pool. Pooled libraries were sequenced on an Illumina HiSeq2500 single-index Rapid Run with 2 x 100 bp reads and custom sequencing primers. Per the authors' processing: PCR and sequencing errors were corrected by UMI-based consensus assembly using MiGEC version 1.2.6. MiXCR version 2.1.1 handled V(D)J alignment, clonotype assembly and CDR3 extraction. To normalise gene usage, clonotype sharing and MAIT/NKT TCR abundance, the top 1000, 10 000 and 20 000 clonotypes in each sample were analysed. After downsampling to 27 000 UMIs, diversity was calculated as the inverse Simpson index using the vegan R package. Paired Mann-Whitney U tests on discordant twin pairs were used, with Benjamini-Hochberg multiple-testing correction. TCRdb reanalyzed the reads, keeping one entry per CDR3 protein sequence and omitting DNA. These V and J calls are TCRdb output, not the study's own analysis. This sample's listing comprises 120,000 to 150,000 distinct CDR3 sequences. The ten largest clones represent approximately 2.5% of the sample.

As for this clonotype: The antigen it binds to is not known.

A roughly 2.6 ml peripheral blood sample was drawn into PAXgene tubes per donor and stored at -80°C. Total RNA was isolated from whole blood with the PAXgene blood miRNA kit on an automated QIAcube, without T cell sorting. Peripheral blood from monozygotic twin pairs concordant or discordant for inflammatory bowel disease was subjected to deep TCRalpha and TCRbeta repertoire profiling with unique molecular barcoding. Smoking habits were recorded for all twin pairs, with individuals classified as current, former or never smokers. The CDR3 holds 20 amino acids from the cysteine to the phenylalanine. There is no recorded DNA. Reading the germline V gene gives CDR1 SGHRS and CDR2 YFSETQ.

The TCR sequence derives from a human donor with ulcerative colitis or Crohn's disease, or a healthy co-twin of an affected twin (not recorded which). The sequenced sample consisted of blood. Rearrangement joined TRBV5-1 to TRBJ2-3; TCRdb's D call, TRBD2, is unchecked because there is no DNA. The CDR3 region reads CASSWRPTSGGALGTDTQYF.